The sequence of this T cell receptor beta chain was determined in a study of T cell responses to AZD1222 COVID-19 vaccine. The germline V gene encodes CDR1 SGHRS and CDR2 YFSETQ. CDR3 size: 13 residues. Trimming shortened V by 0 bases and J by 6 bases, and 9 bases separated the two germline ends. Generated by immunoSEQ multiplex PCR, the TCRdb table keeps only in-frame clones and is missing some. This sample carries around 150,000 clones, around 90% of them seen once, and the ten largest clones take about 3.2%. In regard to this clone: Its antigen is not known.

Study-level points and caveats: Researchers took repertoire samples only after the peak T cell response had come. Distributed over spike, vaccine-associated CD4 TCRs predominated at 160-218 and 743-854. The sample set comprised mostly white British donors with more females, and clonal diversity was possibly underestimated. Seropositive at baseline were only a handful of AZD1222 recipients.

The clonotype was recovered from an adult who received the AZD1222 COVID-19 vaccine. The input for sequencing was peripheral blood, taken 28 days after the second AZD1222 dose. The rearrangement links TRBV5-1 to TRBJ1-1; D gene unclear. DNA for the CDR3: TGCGCCAGCAGCTTGGAACGGGCGTCTGAAGCTTTCTTT. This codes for CASSLERASEAFF.